These 18 T cell receptor beta chains were sequenced from one sample in a study of T cell responses to AZD1222 COVID-19 vaccine. Libraries were prepared by immunoSEQ multiplex PCR; TCRdb keeps only in-frame clonotypes and omits some of them. This table has tens of thousands of clones, around 89% appearing once. The sample in question was peripheral blood, obtained on day 0 of MenACWY control vaccination. Receptor source: an adult in good health.

The V call is TRBV6-1, the J call TRBJ1-3; no definite D call. Germline V lookup: CDR1 MNHNS, CDR2 SASEGT. The CDR3 runs to 14 residues. V lost 4 bases to trimming and J lost 0 bases, with 7 bases between them. CDR3 DNA: TGTGCCAGCAGTGCCGGAGTCTCTGGAAACACCATATATTTT. Protein sequence: CASSAGVSGNTIYF.

This rearrangement joins TRBV7-9 to TRBJ1-2, with 8 positions matching TRBD1. The CDR3 totals 14 residues. Looked up from germline, CDR1 is SEHNR and CDR2 is FQNEAQ (reference sequence). Trimming took 7 bases from V and 3 from J; bases not matched to a gene: 7. For the CDR3, the DNA is TGTGCCAGCATACGCGGACAGGGCGACTATGGCTACACCTTC. Protein sequence: CASIRGQGDYGYTF.

The chain recombines TRBV5-6 with TRBJ1-5, with D tentatively TRBD1 (6 bases). CDR1 is SGHDT, CDR2 YYEEEE, per germline. V shed 4 bases and J shed 2 bases, with 10 bases lying between them. This CDR3 is built from 14 residues. The CDR3 sequence is CASSRGAGNQPQHF. The CDR3 bases are TGTGCCAGCAGCCGGGGGGCAGGCAATCAGCCCCAGCATTTT.

The rearrangement uses TRBV27 and TRBJ2-3; no clear D. V dropped 0 bases and J dropped 4 bases, with 8 bases sitting between them. The CDR3 has 14 residues. Per the germline V gene, CDR1 is MNHEY and CDR2 is SMNVEV (reference sequence). This CDR3 is CASSLSWVADTQYF. Written as DNA, the CDR3 is TGTGCCAGCAGTTTATCATGGGTAGCAGATACGCAGTATTTT.

This chain uses TRBV27 with TRBJ2-1; the match to TRBD1 covers 8 bases. V gave up 6 bases and J gave up 9 bases; unmatched junction bases: 7. This CDR3 region has 13 residues. Germline CDR1 and CDR2: MNHEY and SMNVEV (reference sequence). CDR3 coding DNA: TGTGCCAGCAGCCAGGGGGCGCGGCCTGAGCAGTTCTTC. This codes for CASSQGARPEQFF.

The rearrangement joins TRBV28 to TRBJ1-3; D not resolved. CDR1 is MDHEN, CDR2 SYDVKM, per germline. The V end was cut by 4 bases, the J end by 0 bases, with 10 bases between. The CDR3 runs 15 residues. The CDR3 here is CASSSGLGSGNTIYF. CDR3 coding DNA: TGTGCCAGCAGTTCCGGACTGGGCTCTGGAAACACCATATATTTT.

The gene calls are TRBV5-5 and TRBJ1-6; TRBD1 is a possible D gene (6 bases). Trimming took 4 bases from V and 1 from J, leaving 9 bases between them. The CDR3 totals 15 residues. From germline, CDR1 is SGHKS and CDR2 YYEKEE (reference sequence). DNA for the CDR3: TGTGCCAGCAGCAAAACAGGGTCCTATAATTCACCCCTCCACTTT. Translated, it gives CASSKTGSYNSPLHF. The full variable domain, its missing parts supplied by reference TRBV5-5 and TRBJ1-6, is DAGVTQSPTHLIKTRGQQVTLRCSPISGHKSVSWYQQVLGQGPQFIFQYYEKEERGRGNFPDRFSARQFPNYSSELNVNALLLGDSALYLCASSKTGSYNSPLHFGNGTRLTVT.

The V gene is TRBV27, the J gene TRBJ1-1; D might be TRBD1 (6 bases). V lost 3 bases, J lost 1 base, and 21 bases lay in between. Looked up from germline, CDR1 is MNHEY and CDR2 is SMNVEV (reference sequence). The CDR3 runs to 18 residues. In nucleotides, the CDR3 is TGTGCCAGCAGTTTCTTACCGGGACAAAGGGCCGGGAACACTGAAGCTTTCTTT. Its translation: CASSFLPGQRAGNTEAFF.

V and J are TRBV7-3 and TRBJ2-7; 7 bases match TRBD2. Trimming cost V 0 bases and J 2 bases; bases outside gene matches: 4. The CDR3 extends over 15 amino acids. Germline CDR1 reads SGHTA; CDR2 reads FQGTGA. The CDR3 here is CASSLTMAGAYEQYF. CDR3 nucleotides: TGTGCCAGCAGCTTAACGATGGCGGGGGCCTACGAGCAGTACTTC.

This chain connects TRBV6-5 to TRBJ2-7; a weak D match, TRBD2 (5 bases). CDR1 and CDR2 (germline): MNHEY, SVGAGI. The CDR3 is 12 residues long. V was cut by 8 bases and J by 5 bases, with 13 bases left in between. CDR3 coding DNA: TGTGCCAGCGCTGCGGGTGGGGACGAGCAGTACTTC. Translation gives CASAAGGDEQYF.

The chain couples TRBV9 to TRBJ2-7; D ambiguous. CDR1 is SGDLS, CDR2 YYNGEE, per germline. The CDR3 totals 14 residues. The ends were cut back, 0 bases at V and 0 bases at J, with 7 bases in the middle. This chain's CDR3 is CASSVGTTSYEQYF. In nucleotides, the CDR3 is TGTGCCAGCAGCGTAGGGACCACCTCCTACGAGCAGTACTTC.

V is TRBV5-6 and J is TRBJ2-5; 9 nucleotides line up with TRBD2. The V gene's germline CDR1 is SGHDT and CDR2 YYEEEE. This CDR3 spans 15 amino acids. Trimming cost V 4 bases and J 5 bases; bases outside gene matches: 9. CDR3 sequence reads: CASSPLAGAGETQYF. In DNA form, the CDR3 reads TGTGCCAGCAGCCCTTTAGCGGGAGCGGGGGAGACCCAGTACTTC.

The genes are TRBV7-2 and TRBJ1-2; 7 nucleotides match TRBD1. The CDR3 runs to 14 residues. The V gene's germline CDR1 is SGHTA and CDR2 FQGNSA. J lost 7 bases, V lost 6 bases, and 11 bases had no gene match. DNA of the CDR3: TGTGCCAGCAGTAACAACAGGGGAAGCGGTGGCTACACCTTC. This translates into CASSNNRGSGGYTF.

The chain employs TRBV19 and TRBJ2-2; D might be TRBD1 or TRBD2, each matching 5 bases. Germline CDR1 reads LNHDA; CDR2 reads SQIVND (reference sequence). V dropped 2 bases and J dropped 6 bases, with 10 bases sitting between them. The CDR3 runs 14 residues. The CDR3 reads CASSIFGDAGELFF. The CDR3 nucleotides read TGTGCCAGTAGTATATTCGGGGACGCCGGGGAGCTGTTTTTT.

The chain combines TRBV5-1 with TRBJ2-1; D uncertain. The CDR3 length is 12 residues. Trimming left V 4 bases short and J 7 bases short, with 9 bases between. The germline CDR1 and CDR2 sequences are SGHRS and YFSETQ. CDR3 bases: TGCGCCAGCAGCACACGTTTGAATGAGCAGTTCTTC. It translates to CASSTRLNEQFF.

This rearrangement joins TRBV28 to TRBJ1-3; perhaps TRBD1 as D (5 bases). Germline V gives CDR1 MDHEN, CDR2 SYDVKM. The CDR3 is 16 amino acids. V dropped 4 bases and J dropped 0 bases, with 13 bases sitting between them. The CDR3 DNA is TGTGCCAGCAGTTGGTCTGGGGCTTACTCTGGAAACACCATATATTTT. Amino acid sequence: CASSWSGAYSGNTIYF.

The chain recombines TRBV7-8 with TRBJ2-7, with D perhaps matching TRBD2 (6 bases). The V and J ends lost 7 bases and 2 bases respectively, with 15 bases between them. The CDR3 covers 14 residues. Germline values: CDR1 SGHVS, CDR2 FQNEAQ. The CDR3, as DNA: TGTGCCAGCACCCGCGGGACGGTGGCCTACGAGCAGTACTTC. Its translation is CASTRGTVAYEQYF.

The chain recombines TRBV18 with TRBJ2-1; D call uncertain. Germline lookup yields CDR1 KGHSH and CDR2 LQKENI. The germline V and J ends were trimmed by 3 bases and 6 bases, with 18 bases remaining between them. The CDR3 has 16 residues. The CDR3: CASSPLRSGLGNEQFF. CDR3 coding DNA: TGTGCCAGCTCACCGCTTCGGTCCGGGTTGGGCAATGAGCAGTTCTTC. Using reference TRBV18 and TRBJ2-1 for the parts outside the CDR3, the full variable domain is NAGVMQNPRHLVRRRGQEARLRCSPMKGHSHVYWYRQLPEEGLKFMVYLQKENIIDESGMPKERFSAEFPKEGPSILRIQQVVRGDSAAYFCASSPLRSGLGNEQFFGPGTRLTVL.